This T cell receptor (beta chain) was captured by sequencing in a study of CD8 T cells in ankylosing spondylitis. CDR1 MNHEY and CDR2 SMNVEV come from the germline V gene (reference sequence). The CDR3 sequence is 14 residues long. V was cut by 5 bases and J by 2 bases, with 13 bases left in between. In making TCR beta libraries, quantitative 5'-RACE with molecular barcodes was used. MiXCR, run by TCRdb on the 5' RACE reads, gives a single entry per CDR3 protein. The sample lists about 240,000 distinct CDR3 sequences, approximately 9% occurring once. This clonotype was counted ten times or more. Its matching antigen is unknown. Study-level findings and limits: The authors reported significant enrichment of disease-linked clones in matched ankylosing spondylitis synovial fluid.

This TCR was sampled from a male donor with ankylosing spondylitis or in good health (not recorded which). The genes are TRBV27 and TRBJ2-7, with D tentatively TRBD1 (6 bases). The source material was blood, either unsorted or a sorted T cell fraction (not recorded which). CDR3 DNA: TGTGCCAGCAGTCCCTCCGGGACACCCTACGAGCAGTACTTC. Translation: CASSPSGTPYEQYF.